Detailed here is one TCR beta chain. Each CDR3 protein gets one entry after TCRdb re-called the 5' RACE reads with MiXCR. The sample yields nearly 900,000 distinct CDR3 sequences, approximately 13% seen once. The sample belongs to a study of identical twins. The germline V and J ends were trimmed by 4 bases and 4 bases, with 14 bases remaining between them. CDR3 size: 15 residues. This sample was shared with a second study, whose subject was yellow fever vaccine responses in identical twins.

The TCR sequence derives from a woman between 18 and 29 years old in good health. The J gene is TRBJ2-1, the V gene TRBV12-3 or TRBV12-4; the D gene is possibly TRBD2 (6 bases). Sample: PBMCs. The DNA for the CDR3 is TGTGCCAGCAGTTCCTACCAACTAGCTTACAATGAGCAGTTCTTC. This encodes CASSSYQLAYNEQFF.